The rows below give T cell receptor beta chains drawn from one sample of a study of T cell responses to AZD1222 COVID-19 vaccine. Clones were read by immunoSEQ multiplex PCR, and TCRdb kept only the in-frame ones, dropping some. Seen here are 130,000 or so clones, around 88% observed once, and the top ten hold over 8.5%. The source was peripheral blood, collected on day 0 of MenACWY control vaccination. The receptors derive from an adult in good health. Each CDR3 is given with its conserved first and last residue. D genes are given only for firm matches. Expanded clones are given a class, and other clones once, few, many or no size at all.

few,.,TRBJ1-3,TRBV5-1,CASSSDGHSGNTIYF,TGCGCCAGCAGCTCGGACGGTCACTCTGGAAACACCATATATTTT
.,.,TRBJ1-1,TRBV27,CASSSSRGGTEAFF,TGTGCCAGCAGTTCCTCCAGGGGAGGGACTGAAGCTTTCTTT
.,.,TRBJ1-2,TRBV5-6,CASSLDGNYGYTF,TGTGCCAGCAGCTTGGACGGGAACTATGGCTACACCTTC
.,.,TRBJ2-7,TRBV7-6,CASSLGGYDYEQYF,TGTGCCAGCAGCTTAGGGGGTTATGACTACGAGCAGTACTTC
.,.,TRBJ2-6,TRBV30,CAWSVPSGADSGANVLTF,TGTGCCTGGAGTGTACCATCGGGAGCCGACTCTGGGGCCAACGTCCTGACTTTC
.,.,TRBJ1-5,TRBV9,CASSVGGQGNQPQHF,TGTGCCAGCAGCGTAGGGGGGCAGGGAAATCAGCCCCAGCATTTT
.,TRBD1,TRBJ2-3,TRBV10-3,CAISEGTGRTDTQYF,TGTGCCATCAGTGAGGGGACAGGGAGGACAGATACGCAGTATTTT
once,TRBD1,TRBJ1-1,TRBV10-3,CAIGTGAGFEAFF,TGTGCCATCGGGACAGGAGCGGGGTTTGAAGCTTTCTTT
few,TRBD1,TRBJ1-1,TRBV12-3/TRBV12-4,CASSLTGNEAFF,TGTGCCAGCAGTCTGACAGGGAACGAAGCTTTCTTT
once,.,TRBJ1-1,TRBV7-3,CASSLVGNTEAFF,TGTGCCAGCAGCTTGGTAGGGAACACTGAAGCTTTCTTT
.,.,TRBJ2-1,TRBV5-6,CASSQVGGTDNEQFF,TGTGCCAGCAGCCAGGTTGGGGGAACGGACAATGAGCAGTTCTTC
.,TRBD1,TRBJ1-2,TRBV5-6,CASSALTGGFSGYTF,TGTGCCAGCAGCGCGCTGACAGGGGGCTTTAGTGGCTACACCTTC
.,TRBD2,TRBJ2-1,TRBV7-8,CASSLEPVTSGYNEQFF,TGTGCCAGCAGCTTAGAACCAGTGACTAGCGGTTACAATGAGCAGTTCTTC
.,.,TRBJ2-3,TRBV2,CASRGRELGTDTQYF,TGTGCCAGCAGGGGACGGGAGTTGGGCACAGATACGCAGTATTTT
.,.,TRBJ2-7,TRBV7-9,CASSYPSTYEQYF,TGTGCCAGCAGCTACCCCAGCACCTACGAGCAGTACTTC
.,.,TRBJ1-6,TRBV5-6,CASSPGAGRDNSPLHF,TGTGCCAGCAGCCCAGGGGCAGGCCGAGATAATTCACCCCTCCACTTT
.,TRBD1,TRBJ1-4,TRBV27,CASGLRQGVREKLFF,TGTGCCAGCGGTTTGAGACAGGGGGTGAGAGAAAAACTGTTTTTT
once,.,TRBJ1-2,TRBV6-5,CASTIGGGSYGYTF,TGTGCCAGCACCATCGGGGGAGGTAGCTATGGCTACACCTTC
.,TRBD1,TRBJ1-1,TRBV6-5,CASSYSTPTGGTEAFF,TGTGCCAGCAGTTACTCGACGCCTACAGGGGGCACTGAAGCTTTCTTT
.,TRBD2,TRBJ2-1,TRBV11-2,CASSLDPGGRNEQFF,TGTGCCAGCAGCTTAGACCCGGGAGGCCGCAATGAGCAGTTCTTC
.,.,TRBJ1-1,TRBV14,CASSPRLGANRAFF,TGTGCCAGCAGCCCGAGACTGGGTGCCAATAGGGCTTTCTTT
.,.,TRBJ1-3,TRBV5-4,CASKGSSGNTIYF,TGTGCCAGCAAGGGAAGTTCCGGAAACACCATATATTTT
.,.,TRBJ2-7,TRBV12-3/TRBV12-4,CASSFIPTSEQYF,TGTGCCAGCAGTTTCATCCCGACGTCCGAGCAGTACTTC
.,TRBD1,TRBJ1-1,TRBV11-3,CASSLLDRGRAAFF,TGTGCCAGCAGCTTACTGGACAGGGGGCGAGCAGCTTTCTTT
.,.,TRBJ1-1,TRBV27,CATQRGTEAFF,TGTGCCACACAGAGGGGCACTGAAGCTTTCTTT
.,.,TRBJ1-1,TRBV6-5,CASSSSENTEAFF,TGTGCCAGCAGTTCCTCGGAAAACACTGAAGCTTTCTTT
.,.,TRBJ1-1,TRBV2,CASSEDSLNTEAFF,TGTGCCAGCAGTGAGGACAGCTTGAACACTGAAGCTTTCTTT
once,TRBD1,TRBJ1-6,TRBV3-1/TRBV3-2,CASSQDRGQGFNSPLHF,TGTGCCAGCAGCCAAGATCGGGGACAGGGTTTTAATTCACCCCTCCACTTT
once,TRBD2,TRBJ2-7,TRBV5-4,CASSLTSDSYEQYF,TGTGCCAGCAGCTTGACTAGCGACTCCTACGAGCAGTACTTC
.,.,TRBJ1-2,TRBV24-1,CATSDQGYDYGYTF,TGTGCCACCAGTGATCAGGGGTATGACTATGGCTACACCTTC
.,TRBD1,TRBJ2-3,TRBV30,CAGDRGTDTQYF,TGTGCCGGCGACAGGGGGACAGATACGCAGTATTTT
.,.,TRBJ2-7,TRBV18,CASSPSMEMRYEQYF,TGTGCCAGCTCACCTTCAATGGAGATGCGTTACGAGCAGTACTTC
.,TRBD2,TRBJ2-7,TRBV7-3,CASSLSSSGRYEQYF,TGTGCCAGCAGCTTAAGCTCTAGCGGGAGATACGAGCAGTACTTC
.,TRBD2,TRBJ2-7,TRBV30,CAWSVPGGLSFYEQYF,TGTGCCTGGAGTGTACCGGGGGGATTGTCTTTCTACGAGCAGTACTTC
.,TRBD1,TRBJ2-3,TRBV2,CASSLQGAVDTQYF,TGTGCCAGCAGTCTACAGGGGGCGGTAGATACGCAGTATTTT
.,TRBD2,TRBJ2-7,TRBV7-8,CASSLGGGYLSYEQYF,TGTGCCAGCAGCTTAGGGGGGGGGTACCTCTCCTACGAGCAGTACTTC
.,.,TRBJ2-2,TRBV9,CASSPEVRANTGELFF,TGTGCCAGCAGCCCAGAGGTCCGCGCGAACACCGGGGAGCTGTTTTTT
once,.,TRBJ1-1,TRBV27,CASSLSPGRQPWNTEAFF,TGTGCCAGCAGTTTATCCCCTGGAAGGCAGCCCTGGAACACTGAAGCTTTCTTT